This T cell receptor (beta chain) emerged from a study of cytomegalovirus exposure and HLA in healthy donors. Turning to this clone: Its antigen remains unknown.

The study's findings and limits: Per a prior analysis, the majority of TCR beta V segments were productive roughly 87% or roughly 30% of the time. A link between a missense DCLRE1C variant and TCR beta V- and J-gene trimming emerged from a later analysis. Cytomegalovirus association was assigned to about 150 TCR beta chains. The study found most TCR sequences rare, yet found some public TCRs in many donors.

CDR3 size: 13 residues. V was shortened by 5 bases and J by 7 bases, with 10 bases between the two germline ends. The V gene's germline CDR1 is SGDLS and CDR2 YYNGEE. PCR amplification relied on 60 Vbeta primers (plus 13 Jbeta primers). TCRdb's table, derived via immunoSEQ multiplex PCR, lists solely in-frame clones and lacks some. The sample records around 85,000 clones, about 80% being singletons. The chain couples TRBV9 to TRBJ1-6, with D perhaps matching TRBD1 (5 bases). The TCR comes from a man aged 30-40 years in good health and CMV-seronegative. The sequenced material came from PBMCs. In DNA form, the CDR3 reads TGTGCCAGCAGTCGGGCAGGGAATTCACCCCTCCACTTT. Its translation: CASSRAGNSPLHF.